This TCR beta chain was retrieved from a study of T cell responses to AZD1222 COVID-19 vaccine. The study, taken as a whole, reports: Unmutated regions of variants are reportedly targeted by nearly half of spike-specific TCRs.

Produced via immunoSEQ multiplex PCR; TCRdb's table is partial and in-frame only. The profile covers roughly 130,000 clones, with approximately 90% appearing a single time and less than 5% taken by the ten largest. From germline, CDR1 is SGHTA and CDR2 FQGTGA. The V gene end was trimmed by 5 bases and the J gene end by 9 bases; junction bases not matched to a gene: 12. This CDR3 is built from 15 residues. This clone has only a few counts. Its antigen remains unknown. Source: peripheral blood, taken 28 days after the second AZD1222 dose. The rearrangement uses TRBV7-3 and TRBJ1-2; 10 nucleotides match TRBD1. The sequence came from an adult who received the AZD1222 COVID-19 vaccine. CDR3 nucleotides: TGTGCCAGCAGCCCCAGCCCGGACAGGGGGTTGAGCTACACCTTC. Translated: CASSPSPDRGLSYTF.